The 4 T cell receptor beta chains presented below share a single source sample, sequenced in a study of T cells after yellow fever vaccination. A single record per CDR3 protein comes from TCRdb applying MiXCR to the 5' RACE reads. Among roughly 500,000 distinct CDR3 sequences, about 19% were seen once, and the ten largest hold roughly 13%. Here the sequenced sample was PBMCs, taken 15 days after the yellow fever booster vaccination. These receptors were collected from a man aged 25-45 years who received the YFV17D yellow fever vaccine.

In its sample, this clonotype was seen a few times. CDR3 region: CASSPRGRMGDEQFF. The CDR3 DNA reads TGTGCCAGCAGCCCGCGGGGGAGGATGGGCGATGAGCAGTTCTTC. The chain combines TRBV7-6 with TRBJ2-1, with TRBD2 identical over 7 bases. V trimming: 5 bases; J trimming: 8 bases; junction bases outside the gene matches: 12. CDR3 length: 15 amino acids. Germline CDR1 reads SGHVS; CDR2 reads FNYEAQ. The whole variable domain, remainder taken from reference TRBV7-6 and TRBJ2-1, is GAGVSQSPRYKVTKRGQDVALRCDPISGHVSLYWYRQALGQGPEFLTYFNYEAQQDKSGLPNDRFSAERPEGSISTLTIQRTEQRDSAMYRCASSPRGRMGDEQFFGPGTRLTVL.

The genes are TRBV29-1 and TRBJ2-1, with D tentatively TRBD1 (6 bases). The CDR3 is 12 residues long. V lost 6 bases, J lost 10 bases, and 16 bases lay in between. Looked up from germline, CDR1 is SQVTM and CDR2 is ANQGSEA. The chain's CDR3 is CSVQDSEAEQFF. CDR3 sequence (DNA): TGCAGCGTCCAGGACAGCGAGGCCGAGCAGTTCTTC.

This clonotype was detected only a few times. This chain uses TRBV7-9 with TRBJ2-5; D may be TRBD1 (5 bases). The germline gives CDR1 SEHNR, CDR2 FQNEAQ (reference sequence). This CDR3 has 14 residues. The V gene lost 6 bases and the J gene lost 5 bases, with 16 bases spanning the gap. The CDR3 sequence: CASRGPVGSETQYF. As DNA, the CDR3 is TGTGCCAGCAGGGGGCCGGTAGGGTCGGAGACCCAGTACTTC.

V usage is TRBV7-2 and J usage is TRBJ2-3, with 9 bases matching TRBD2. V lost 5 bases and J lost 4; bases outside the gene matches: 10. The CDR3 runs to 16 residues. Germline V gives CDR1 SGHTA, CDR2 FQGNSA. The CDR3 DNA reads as TGTGCCAGCAGCCCCCCAGCGGGGGGATTCGCAGATACGCAGTATTTT. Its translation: CASSPPAGGFADTQYF.